The present entry profiles one TCR beta chain with its context. Its antigen is still unknown. The sample originates from a study of shared clonotypes between healthy human individuals. Study-level points and caveats: A few donors showed sharing of approximately 4.7% of naive CD4 clonotypes. Memory subsets generally showed lower estimated richness than naive subsets.

Naive CD8 cells lacked CD45RO, underwent positive selection for CCR7 and left out terminally differentiated effector memory CD45RA+ cells. There were only Caucasian adults among the donors, and all lived in Nashville, Tennessee. Here immunoSEQ multiplex PCR was the method, and the copy in TCRdb shows in-frame clones only, minus some. This table has just over 2,000,000 clones, about 95% appearing once. V was clipped by 7 bases and J by 5 bases; unmatched bases: 14. The CDR3 sequence is 17 residues long. Germline CDR1 SGHTA, CDR2 FQGNSA. This clonotype was sampled from a young man in good health. The specimen sequenced was naive CD8+ T cells sorted from blood. The rearrangement links TRBV7-2 to TRBJ2-5; 12 nucleotides line up with TRBD2. The CDR3 is CASILKSSGRAGETQYF. CDR3 nucleotides: TGTGCCAGCATACTCAAATCTAGCGGGAGGGCGGGGGAGACCCAGTACTTC.